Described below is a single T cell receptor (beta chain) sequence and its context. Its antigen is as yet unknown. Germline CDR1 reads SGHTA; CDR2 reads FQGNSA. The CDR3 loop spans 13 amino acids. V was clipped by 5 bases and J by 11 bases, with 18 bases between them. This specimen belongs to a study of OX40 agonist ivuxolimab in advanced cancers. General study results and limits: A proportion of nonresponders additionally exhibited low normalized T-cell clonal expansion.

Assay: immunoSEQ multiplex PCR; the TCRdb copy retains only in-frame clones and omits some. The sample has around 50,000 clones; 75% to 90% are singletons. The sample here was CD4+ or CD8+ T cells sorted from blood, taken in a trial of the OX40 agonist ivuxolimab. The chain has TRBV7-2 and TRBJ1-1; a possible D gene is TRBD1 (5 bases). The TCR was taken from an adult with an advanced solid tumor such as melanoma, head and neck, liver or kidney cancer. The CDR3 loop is CASSATRDRNAFF. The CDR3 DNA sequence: TGTGCCAGCAGCGCCACCAGGGACCGGAATGCTTTCTTT.